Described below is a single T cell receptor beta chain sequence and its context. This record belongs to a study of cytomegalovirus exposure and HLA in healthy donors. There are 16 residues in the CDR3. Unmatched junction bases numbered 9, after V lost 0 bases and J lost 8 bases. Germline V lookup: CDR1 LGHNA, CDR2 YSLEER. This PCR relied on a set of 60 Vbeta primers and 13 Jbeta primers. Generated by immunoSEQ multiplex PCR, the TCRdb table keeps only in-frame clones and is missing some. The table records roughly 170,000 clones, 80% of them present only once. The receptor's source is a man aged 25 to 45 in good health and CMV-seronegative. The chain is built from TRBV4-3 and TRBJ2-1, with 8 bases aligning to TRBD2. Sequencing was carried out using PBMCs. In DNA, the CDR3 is TGCGCCAGCAGCCAAGATATCTCCGGGGGGGTGGATGAGCAGTTCTTC. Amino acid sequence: CASSQDISGGVDEQFF.